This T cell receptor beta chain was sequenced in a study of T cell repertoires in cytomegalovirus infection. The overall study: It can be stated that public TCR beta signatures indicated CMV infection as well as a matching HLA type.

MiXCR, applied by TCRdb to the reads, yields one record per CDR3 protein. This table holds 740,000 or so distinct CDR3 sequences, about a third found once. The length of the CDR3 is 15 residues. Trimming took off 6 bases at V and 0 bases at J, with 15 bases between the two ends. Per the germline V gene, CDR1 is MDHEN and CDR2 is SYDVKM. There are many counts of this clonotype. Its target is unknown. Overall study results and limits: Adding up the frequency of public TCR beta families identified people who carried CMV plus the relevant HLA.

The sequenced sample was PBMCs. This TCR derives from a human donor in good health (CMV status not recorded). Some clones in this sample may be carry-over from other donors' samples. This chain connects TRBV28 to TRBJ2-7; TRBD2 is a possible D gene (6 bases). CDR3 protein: CASSPNSGNSYEQYF. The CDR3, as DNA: TGTGCCAGCAGCCCAAATAGCGGTAACTCCTACGAGCAGTACTTC.